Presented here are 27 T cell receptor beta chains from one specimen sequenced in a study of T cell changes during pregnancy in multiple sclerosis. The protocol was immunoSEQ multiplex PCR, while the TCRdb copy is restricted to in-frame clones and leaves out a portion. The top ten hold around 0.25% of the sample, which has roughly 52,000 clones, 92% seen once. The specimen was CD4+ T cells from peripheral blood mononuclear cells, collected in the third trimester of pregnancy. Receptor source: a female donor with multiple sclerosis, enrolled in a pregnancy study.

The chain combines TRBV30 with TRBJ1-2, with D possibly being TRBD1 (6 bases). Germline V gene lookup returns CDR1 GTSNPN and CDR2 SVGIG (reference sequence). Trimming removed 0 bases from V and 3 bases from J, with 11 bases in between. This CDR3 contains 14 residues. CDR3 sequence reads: CAWSVQGRDYGYTF. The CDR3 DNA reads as TGTGCCTGGAGTGTGCAGGGGAGGGACTATGGCTACACCTTC.

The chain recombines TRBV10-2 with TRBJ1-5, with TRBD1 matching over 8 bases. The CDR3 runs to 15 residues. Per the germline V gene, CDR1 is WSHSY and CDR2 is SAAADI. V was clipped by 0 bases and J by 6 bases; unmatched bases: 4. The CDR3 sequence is CASSESSGGSQPQHF. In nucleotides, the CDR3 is TGCGCCAGCAGTGAGTCGTCAGGGGGCTCTCAGCCCCAGCATTTT.

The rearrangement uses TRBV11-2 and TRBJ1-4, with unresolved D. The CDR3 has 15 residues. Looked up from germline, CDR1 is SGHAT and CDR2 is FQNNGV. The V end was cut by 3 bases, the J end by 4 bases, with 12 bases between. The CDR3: CASSFLDGLNEKLFF. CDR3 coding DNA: TGTGCCAGCAGCTTCTTGGACGGACTTAATGAAAAACTGTTTTTT.

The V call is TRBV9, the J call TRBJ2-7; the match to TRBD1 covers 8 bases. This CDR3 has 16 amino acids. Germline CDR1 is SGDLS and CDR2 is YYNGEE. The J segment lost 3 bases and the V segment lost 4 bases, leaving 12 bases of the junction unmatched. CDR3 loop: CASSHTGTGLFYEQYF. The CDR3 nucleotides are TGTGCCAGCAGCCATACCGGGACAGGTCTATTCTACGAGCAGTACTTC.

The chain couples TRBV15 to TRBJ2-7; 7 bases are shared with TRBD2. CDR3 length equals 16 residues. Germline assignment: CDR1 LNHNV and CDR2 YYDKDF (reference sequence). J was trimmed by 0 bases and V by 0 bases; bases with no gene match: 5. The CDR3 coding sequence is TGTGCCACCAGCAGAGAGGGAGGGAGATCCTCCTACGAGCAGTACTTC. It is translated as CATSREGGRSSYEQYF.

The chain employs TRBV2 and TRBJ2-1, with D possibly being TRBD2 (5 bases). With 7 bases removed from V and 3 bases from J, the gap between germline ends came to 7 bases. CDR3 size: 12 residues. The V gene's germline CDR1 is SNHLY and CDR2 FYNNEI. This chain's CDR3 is CASNGDYNEQFF. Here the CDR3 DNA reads TGTGCCAGCAACGGGGACTACAATGAGCAGTTCTTC.

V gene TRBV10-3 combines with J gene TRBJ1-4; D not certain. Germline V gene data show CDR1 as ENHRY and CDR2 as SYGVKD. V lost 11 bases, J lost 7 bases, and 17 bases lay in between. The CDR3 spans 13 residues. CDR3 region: CAVAGGSGEKLFF. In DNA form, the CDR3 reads TGTGCCGTCGCAGGCGGGTCAGGTGAAAAACTGTTTTTT.

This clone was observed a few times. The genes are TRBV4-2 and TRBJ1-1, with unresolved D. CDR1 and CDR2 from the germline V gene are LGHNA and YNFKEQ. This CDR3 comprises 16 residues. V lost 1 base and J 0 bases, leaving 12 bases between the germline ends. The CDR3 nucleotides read TGTGCCAGCAGCCAAGGGGGAGGCAGGCTGAACACTGAAGCTTTCTTT. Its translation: CASSQGGGRLNTEAFF.

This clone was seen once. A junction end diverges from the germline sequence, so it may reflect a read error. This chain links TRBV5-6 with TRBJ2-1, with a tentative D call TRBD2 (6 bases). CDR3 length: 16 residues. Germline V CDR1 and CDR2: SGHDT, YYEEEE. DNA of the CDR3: TGTGCCAGCAGATTGGGACTTCGGTCGGGATACAATGAGCAGTTCTTC. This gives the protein CASRLGLRSGYNEQFF.

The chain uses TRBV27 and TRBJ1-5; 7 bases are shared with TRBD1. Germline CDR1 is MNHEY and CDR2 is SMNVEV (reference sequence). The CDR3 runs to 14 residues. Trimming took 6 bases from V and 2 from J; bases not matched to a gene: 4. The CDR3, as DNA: TGTGCCAGCAGGACAGGGAGTCGCAATCAGCCCCAGCATTTT. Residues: CASRTGSRNQPQHF.

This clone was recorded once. The CDR3 sequence: CASSLDSYYGYTF. The CDR3, as DNA: TGTGCCAGCAGCTTGGACAGCTACTATGGCTACACCTTC. The rearrangement joins TRBV5-4 to TRBJ1-2, with D uncertain. Trimming took 0 bases from V and 3 from J, leaving 6 bases between them. The CDR3 covers 13 residues. Germline assignment: CDR1 SGHNT and CDR2 YYREEE (reference sequence).

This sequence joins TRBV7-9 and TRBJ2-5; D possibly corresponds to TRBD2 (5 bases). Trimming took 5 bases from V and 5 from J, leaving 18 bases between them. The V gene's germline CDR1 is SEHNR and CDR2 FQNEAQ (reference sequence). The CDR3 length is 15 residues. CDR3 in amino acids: CASSPNGRVGETQYF. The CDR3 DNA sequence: TGTGCCAGCAGCCCAAACGGGCGGGTAGGGGAGACCCAGTACTTC.

The DNA for the CDR3 is TGTGCCAGCAGTGAAGCGATGGTGAGGCAGCCCCAGCATTTT. Translated, it gives CASSEAMVRQPQHF. This chain uses TRBV6-1 with TRBJ1-5; D is uncertain. CDR1 is MNHNS and CDR2 is SASEGT in the germline V gene. The CDR3 is 14 amino acids. Trimming left V 0 bases short and J 7 bases short, with 10 bases between.

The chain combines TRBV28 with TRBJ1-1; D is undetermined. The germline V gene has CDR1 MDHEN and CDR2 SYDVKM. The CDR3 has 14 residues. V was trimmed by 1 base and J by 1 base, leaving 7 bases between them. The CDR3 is CASSLFRGNTEAFF. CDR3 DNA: TGTGCCAGCAGTTTATTTCGGGGGAACACTGAAGCTTTCTTT.

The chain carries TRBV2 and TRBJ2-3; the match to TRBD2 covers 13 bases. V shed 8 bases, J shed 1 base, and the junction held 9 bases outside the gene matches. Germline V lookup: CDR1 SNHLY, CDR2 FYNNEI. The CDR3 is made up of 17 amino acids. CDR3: CASQTSGRAWGTDTQYF. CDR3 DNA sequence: TGTGCCAGCCAAACTAGCGGGAGGGCCTGGGGCACAGATACGCAGTATTTT.

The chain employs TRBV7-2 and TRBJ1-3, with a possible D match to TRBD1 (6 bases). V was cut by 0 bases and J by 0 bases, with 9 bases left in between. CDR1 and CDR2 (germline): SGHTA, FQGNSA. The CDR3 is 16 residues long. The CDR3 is CASSLAGGGSGNTIYF. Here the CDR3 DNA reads TGTGCCAGCAGCTTAGCTGGGGGCGGCTCTGGAAACACCATATATTTT.

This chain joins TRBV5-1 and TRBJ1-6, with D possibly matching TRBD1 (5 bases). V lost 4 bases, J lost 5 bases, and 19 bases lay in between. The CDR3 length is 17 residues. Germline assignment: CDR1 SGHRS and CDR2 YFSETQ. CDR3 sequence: CASSEGSGRRDNSPLHF. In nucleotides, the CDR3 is TGCGCCAGCAGCGAGGGGTCGGGGCGGAGGGATAATTCACCCCTCCACTTT.

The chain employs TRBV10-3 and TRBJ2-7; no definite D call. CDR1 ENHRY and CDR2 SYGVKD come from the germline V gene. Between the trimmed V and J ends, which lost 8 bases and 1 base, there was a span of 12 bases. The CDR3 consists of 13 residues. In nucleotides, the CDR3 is TGTGCCATCGCAAGACCGGGTTCCTACGAGCAGTACTTC. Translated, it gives CAIARPGSYEQYF.

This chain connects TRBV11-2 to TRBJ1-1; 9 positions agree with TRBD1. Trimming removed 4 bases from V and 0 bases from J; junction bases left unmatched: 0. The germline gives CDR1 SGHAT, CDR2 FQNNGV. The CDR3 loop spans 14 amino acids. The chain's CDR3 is CASSWDRVNTEAFF. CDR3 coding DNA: TGTGCCAGCAGCTGGGACAGGGTGAACACTGAAGCTTTCTTT.

The CDR3 coding sequence is TGTGCCACCAGCAGAGATGAAGGCGGGTTTTCTCGCTACAATGAGCAGTTCTTC. Protein sequence: CATSRDEGGFSRYNEQFF. The chain carries TRBV15 and TRBJ2-1; D is possibly TRBD2 (5 bases). The CDR3 extends over 18 amino acids. V shed 0 bases and J shed 3 bases, with 18 bases lying between them. The germline V gene has CDR1 LNHNV and CDR2 YYDKDF (reference sequence).

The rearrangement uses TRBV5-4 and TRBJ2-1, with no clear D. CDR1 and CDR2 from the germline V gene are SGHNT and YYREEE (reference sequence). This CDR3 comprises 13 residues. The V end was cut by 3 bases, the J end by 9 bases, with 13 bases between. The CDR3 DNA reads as TGTGCCAGCAGCTCAGACGGTCTAGGTGAGCAGTTCTTC. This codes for CASSSDGLGEQFF. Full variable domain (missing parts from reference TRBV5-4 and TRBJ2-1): ETGVTQSPTHLIKTRGQQVTLRCSSQSGHNTVSWYQQALGQGPQFIFQYYREEENGRGNFPPRFSGLQFPNYSSELNVNALELDDSALYLCASSSDGLGEQFFGPGTRLTVL.

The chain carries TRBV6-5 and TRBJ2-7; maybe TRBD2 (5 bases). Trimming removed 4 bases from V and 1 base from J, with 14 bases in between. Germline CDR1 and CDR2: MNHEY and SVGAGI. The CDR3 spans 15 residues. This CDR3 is CASSLTPRLSYEQYF. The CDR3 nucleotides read TGTGCCAGCAGTTTGACCCCGAGACTATCCTACGAGCAGTACTTC.

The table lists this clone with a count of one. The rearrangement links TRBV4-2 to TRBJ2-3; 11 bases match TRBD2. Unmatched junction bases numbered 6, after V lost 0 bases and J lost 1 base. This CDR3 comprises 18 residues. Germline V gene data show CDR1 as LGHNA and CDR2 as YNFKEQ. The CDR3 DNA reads TGTGCCAGCAGCCAAGAGCTAGCGGGGGGAACACGCACAGATACGCAGTATTTT. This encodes CASSQELAGGTRTDTQYF.

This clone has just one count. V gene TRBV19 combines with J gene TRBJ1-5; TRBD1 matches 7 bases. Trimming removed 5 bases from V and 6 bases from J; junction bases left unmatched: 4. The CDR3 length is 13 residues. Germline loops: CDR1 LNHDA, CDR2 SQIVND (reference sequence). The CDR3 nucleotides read TGTGCCAGTAGTCTACAGGGGAGTCAGCCCCAGCATTTT. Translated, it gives CASSLQGSQPQHF.

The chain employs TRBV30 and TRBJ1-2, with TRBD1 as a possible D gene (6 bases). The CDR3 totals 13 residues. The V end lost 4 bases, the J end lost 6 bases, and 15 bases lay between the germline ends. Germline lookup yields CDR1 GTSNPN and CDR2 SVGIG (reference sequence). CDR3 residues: CAWNRGGAHGYTF. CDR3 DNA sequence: TGTGCCTGGAATCGGGGGGGGGCGCATGGCTACACCTTC.

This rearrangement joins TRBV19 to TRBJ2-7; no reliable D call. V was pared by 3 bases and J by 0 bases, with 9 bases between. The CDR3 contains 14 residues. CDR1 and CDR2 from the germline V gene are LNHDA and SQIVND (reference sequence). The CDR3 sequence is CASSIVYSSYEQYF. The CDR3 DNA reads TGTGCCAGTAGTATTGTTTACAGCTCCTACGAGCAGTACTTC.

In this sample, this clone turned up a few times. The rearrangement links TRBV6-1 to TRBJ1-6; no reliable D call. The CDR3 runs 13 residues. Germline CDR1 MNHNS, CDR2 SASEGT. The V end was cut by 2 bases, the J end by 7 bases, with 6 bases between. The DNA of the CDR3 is TGTGCCAGCAGTGAAACGGGGAATTCACCCCTCCACTTT. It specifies CASSETGNSPLHF.